These T cell receptor beta chains were read from a single sample in a study of T cell repertoires in cytomegalovirus infection. Via MiXCR, TCRdb re-called the reads, giving one row per CDR3 protein. The table records hundreds of thousands of distinct CDR3 sequences, roughly 36% of them present only once. The sample consisted of PBMCs. These receptors came from a human donor in good health (CMV status not recorded). Some clones in this sample may be carry-over from other donors' samples. Each CDR3 is given with its conserved first and last residue. Each record gives: V gene, clone size, J gene, D gene, CDR3 protein, CDR3 DNA. A D gene is named only where the DNA matches it firmly. Clone size is stated in some rows and not others, as once, few, many or a class when expanded.

TRBV19	few	TRBJ1-5	TRBD1	CASSTPGTGHNQPQHF	TGTGCCAGTAGTACGCCCGGGACAGGACACAATCAGCCCCAGCATTTT
TRBV19	few	TRBJ1-1	-	CASSLRRLGNTEAFF	TGTGCCAGTAGTCTCCGCAGGCTTGGAAACACTGAAGCTTTCTTT
TRBV19	-	TRBJ1-1	-	CASMIGQSNTEAFF	TGTGCCAGTATGATAGGGCAGAGTAACACTGAAGCTTTCTTT
TRBV29-1	-	TRBJ2-1	TRBD2	CSVTGLATNEQFF	TGCAGCGTGACGGGACTAGCCACCAATGAGCAGTTCTTC
TRBV5-4	-	TRBJ2-5	TRBD1	CASSWRQGANRETQYF	TGTGCCAGCAGCTGGAGACAGGGGGCGAACCGGGAGACCCAGTACTTC
TRBV20-1	-	TRBJ1-4	TRBD1	CSAGDRGWANEKLFF	TGCAGTGCGGGGGACAGGGGGTGGGCAAATGAAAAACTGTTTTTT
TRBV7-2	many	TRBJ2-7	-	CASRSPGTHPARQYF	TGTGCCAGCAGGTCTCCCGGGACTCACCCCGCTCGGCAGTACTTC
TRBV12-3/TRBV12-4	-	TRBJ1-1	-	CASSGTLLSEAFF	TGTGCCAGCAGCGGGACTCTCTTGTCTGAAGCTTTCTTT
TRBV12-3/TRBV12-4	once	TRBJ1-5	TRBD1	CASSPGGRSNQPQHF	TGTGCCAGCAGTCCAGGGGGCAGGAGCAATCAGCCCCAGCATTTT
TRBV7-2	many	TRBJ2-5	TRBD2	CASSAGLASYPETQYF	TGTGCCAGCAGTGCAGGACTAGCGTCATACCCAGAGACCCAGTACTTC
TRBV6-5	-	TRBJ2-3	TRBD2	CASSGRLAGEGLTDTQYF	TGTGCCAGCAGTGGGCGGTTAGCGGGAGAGGGGCTCACAGATACGCAGTATTTT
TRBV27	-	TRBJ1-1	-	CASSLSIARGLSEAFF	TGTGCCAGCAGTTTATCCATCGCACGAGGGTTAAGTGAAGCTTTCTTT
TRBV18	-	TRBJ1-1	TRBD1	CASSPKGKGASAFF	TGTGCCAGCTCACCAAAGGGGAAGGGGGCGTCGGCTTTCTTT
TRBV7-6	few	TRBJ2-1	TRBD2	CASSNLGLAGGPEQFF	TGTGCCAGCAGCAACCTAGGACTAGCGGGGGGGCCGGAGCAGTTCTTC
TRBV6-1	-	TRBJ1-2	TRBD1	CANSAGTGHYGYTF	TGTGCCAACTCTGCCGGGACAGGTCACTATGGCTACACCTTC
TRBV4-1	-	TRBJ2-5	-	CASSQDPHLQETQYF	TGCGCCAGCAGCCAAGACCCCCATCTCCAAGAGACCCAGTACTTC
TRBV6-8	once	TRBJ1-1	-	CASSREVRIMNTEAFF	TGTGCCAGCAGCCGGGAGGTGCGGATAATGAACACTGAAGCTTTCTTT
TRBV4-1	once	TRBJ1-2	-	CASSQDRDGGYTF	TGCGCCAGCAGCCAAGATAGGGACGGTGGCTACACCTTC
TRBV5-1	-	TRBJ2-7	-	CASSYGHSGTYEQYF	TGCGCCAGCAGCTACGGACACTCGGGGACCTACGAGCAGTACTTC
TRBV28	-	TRBJ2-1	TRBD2	CASSLTSGKENNEQFF	TGTGCCAGCAGTTTAACTAGCGGGAAAGAGAACAATGAGCAGTTCTTC